A selection of T cell receptor beta chains follows, all from one sample in a study of CD8 T cells in ankylosing spondylitis. In TCRdb, the 5' RACE reads were re-called with MiXCR into one record per CDR3 protein. The top ten clones hold around 14% of a sample with about 220,000 distinct CDR3 sequences, roughly 6.6% of them seen once. Input material: blood, either unsorted or a sorted T cell fraction (not recorded which). All receptors derive from a male donor with ankylosing spondylitis. Both conserved end residues are part of each CDR3. D genes are given only for firm matches. Only part of the rows carry a size: once, few, many, or a class if the clone is expanded.

clone_size	v_call	d_call	j_call	cdr3_nt	cdr3_aa
many	TRBV21-1	NA	TRBJ1-4	TGTGCCAGCAGCCTCAAGGGAAGGACAGGGGGCGAGGGGAAACTGTTTTTT	CASSLKGRTGGEGKLFF
many	TRBV7-2	NA	TRBJ2-2	TGTGCCAGCAGCCCCGACCCGAACACCGGGGAGCTGTTTTTT	CASSPDPNTGELFF
many	TRBV20-1	TRBD1	TRBJ1-2	TGCAGTGCTAGGGACAGGGACAACTATGGCTACACCTTC	CSARDRDNYGYTF
NA	TRBV5-1	TRBD2	TRBJ2-3	TGCGCCAGCAGCTTTAAGCGGGAGGGCGGAGATACGCAGTATTTT	CASSFKREGGDTQYF
few	TRBV6-5	NA	TRBJ1-5	TGTGCCAGCAGTTACAAAGGGGCCGGTCAGCCCCAGCATTTT	CASSYKGAGQPQHF
many	TRBV2	TRBD1	TRBJ2-1	TGTGCCAGCAGTGGGACAGGGAGGTACAATGAGCAGTTCTTC	CASSGTGRYNEQFF
many	TRBV15	TRBD1	TRBJ2-4	TGTGCCACCAGCAGAGAAAGGGGGCGAGAAGGCATTCAGTACTTC	CATSRERGREGIQYF
many	TRBV9	NA	TRBJ2-5	TGTGCCAGCAGCGCGCAGGGTTTCCAAGAGACCCAGTACTTC	CASSAQGFQETQYF
many	TRBV10-3	TRBD2	TRBJ2-5	TGTGCCATCAGTGAGTCGGTCACCGGGACTAGCGGGAGTCCGTACCAAGAGACCCAGTACTTC	CAISESVTGTSGSPYQETQYF
many	TRBV4-3	TRBD2	TRBJ2-3	TGCGCCAGCAGCCAAGGGACTAGCGGGAGGGGTAGCACAGATACGCAGTATTTT	CASSQGTSGRGSTDTQYF